The clone carrying this TCR beta chain has more than one count but fewer than ten. The data were taken from a study of spatial heterogeneity in lung cancer. Each molecule of TCR cDNA was tagged with one unique molecular identifier. TCRdb fed the 5' RACE reads into MiXCR, producing one record per CDR3 protein. The table shows about 10,000 distinct CDR3 sequences, with roughly 6% occurring only once. The ends were cut back, 1 base at V and 8 bases at J, with 12 bases in the middle. The CDR3 runs to 14 residues. Germline CDR1 reads MNHEY; CDR2 reads SVGAGI. Regarding time point: sample taken at primary tumor resection. Frozen PBMC, nontumor lung or tumor provided whole RNA, which was sequenced unsorted. The donor population consisted of some 70 patients with untreated, early-stage non-small cell lung cancer.

The rearrangement uses TRBV6-5 and TRBJ2-1; D uncertain. This sequence originates from a male donor with early-stage non-small cell lung cancer. The source was PBMCs, collected at surgery. The CDR3 DNA reads as TGTGCCAGCAGTTACTTTGGACCCCGGGATGAGCAGTTCTTC. This encodes CASSYFGPRDEQFF.